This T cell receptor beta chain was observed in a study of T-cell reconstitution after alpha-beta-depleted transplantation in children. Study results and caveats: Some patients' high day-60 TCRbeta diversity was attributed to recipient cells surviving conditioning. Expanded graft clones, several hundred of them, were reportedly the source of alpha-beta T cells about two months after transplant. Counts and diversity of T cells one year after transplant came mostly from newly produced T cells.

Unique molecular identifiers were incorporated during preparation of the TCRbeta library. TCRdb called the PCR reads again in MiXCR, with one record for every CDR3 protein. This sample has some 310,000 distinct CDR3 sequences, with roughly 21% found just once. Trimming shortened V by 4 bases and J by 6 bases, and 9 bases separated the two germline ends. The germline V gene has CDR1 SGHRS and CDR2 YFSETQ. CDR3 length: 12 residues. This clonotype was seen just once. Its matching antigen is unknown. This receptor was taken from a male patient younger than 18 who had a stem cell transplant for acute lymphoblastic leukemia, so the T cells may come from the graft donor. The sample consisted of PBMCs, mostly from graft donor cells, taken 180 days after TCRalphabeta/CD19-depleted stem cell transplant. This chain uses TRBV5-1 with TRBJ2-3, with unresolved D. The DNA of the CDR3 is TGCGCCAGCAGCGCCACTTTGGATACGCAGTATTTT. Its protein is CASSATLDTQYF.